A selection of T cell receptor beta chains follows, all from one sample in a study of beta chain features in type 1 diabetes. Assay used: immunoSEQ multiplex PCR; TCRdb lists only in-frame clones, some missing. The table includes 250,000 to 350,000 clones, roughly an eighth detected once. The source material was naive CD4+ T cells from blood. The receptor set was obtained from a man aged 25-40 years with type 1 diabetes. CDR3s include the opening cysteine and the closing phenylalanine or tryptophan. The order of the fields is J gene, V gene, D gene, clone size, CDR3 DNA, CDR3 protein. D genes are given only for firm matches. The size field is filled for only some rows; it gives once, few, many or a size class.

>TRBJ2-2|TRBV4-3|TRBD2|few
TGCGCCAGCAGCCAAGGGCGGACTAGCGGGCGGGTCGGGGAGCTGTTTTTT
CASSQGRTSGRVGELFF
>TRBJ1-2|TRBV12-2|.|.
TGTGCAAGTCGCCCCACGACAGGGAACTATGGCTACACCTTC
CASRPTTGNYGYTF
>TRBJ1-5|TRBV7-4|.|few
TGTGCCAGCAGCTTAGAAGGGGGATTTCAGCCCCAGCATTTT
CASSLEGGFQPQHF
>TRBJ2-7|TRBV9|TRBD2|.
TGTGCCAGCAGCTCCCGACTAGCGGGAGCCGAGCAGTACTTC
CASSSRLAGAEQYF
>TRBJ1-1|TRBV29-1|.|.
TGCAGCGTTGAGCGGCGGCAGAACACTGAAGCTTTCTTT
CSVERRQNTEAFF
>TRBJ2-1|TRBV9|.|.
TGTGCCAGCAGCGTAGGACTTCGGGGGAGCTCCTACAATGAGCAGTTCTTC
CASSVGLRGSSYNEQFF
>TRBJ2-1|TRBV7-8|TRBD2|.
TGTGCCAGCAGAACATTACTAGCGGGAAAATCATATGAGCAGTTCTTC
CASRTLLAGKSYEQFF
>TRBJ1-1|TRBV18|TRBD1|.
TGTGCCAGCTCGCGCCGGGACAGGGTCACTGAAGCTTTCTTT
CASSRRDRVTEAFF
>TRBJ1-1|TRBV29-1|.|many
TGCAGCGTCGAACCCGGCGGGAACACTGAAGCTTTCTTT
CSVEPGGNTEAFF
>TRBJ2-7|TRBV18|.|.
TGTGCCAGCTCAGTCCGGGACACCACTTTCTACGAGCAGTACTTC
CASSVRDTTFYEQYF
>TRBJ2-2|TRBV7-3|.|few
TGTGCCAGCAGCCCCAGCGGAAACACCGGGGAGCTGTTTTTT
CASSPSGNTGELFF